Listed below are T cell receptor beta chains from one sample, sequenced in a study of PD-1 and CTLA-4 blockade in melanoma. Sequencing used immunoSEQ multiplex PCR; TCRdb keeps in-frame clones, though not all of them. Of under 40,000 clones detected, about 87% appear once; the ten largest clones hold almost 6.5%. The source was CD8+ T cells from peripheral blood, collected from a patient given anti-PD-1 treatment. These receptors were obtained from a human donor with melanoma. CDR3s include the opening cysteine and the closing phenylalanine or tryptophan. Fields, in order: V gene, clone size, D gene, CDR3 length, J gene, CDR3 DNA, CDR3 protein. A D gene is named only where the DNA matches it firmly. Clone size is not always given. Where it is, it says once, few, many or a class for expanded clones.

TRBV13	.	.	14	TRBJ1-5	TGTGCCAGCAGCTTAGGGCAGTTCAATCAGCCCCAGCATTTT	CASSLGQFNQPQHF
TRBV6-5	.	.	12	TRBJ2-5	TGTGCCAGCATTTGGGGGAAAGAGACCCAGTACTTC	CASIWGKETQYF
TRBV4-3	.	.	14	TRBJ1-4	TGCGCCAGCAGCCAAGCAACAGCGGGGGAAAAACTGTTTTTT	CASSQATAGEKLFF
TRBV4-1	.	.	14	TRBJ1-1	TGCGCCAGCAGCCCAGTGGGTATGAACACTGAAGCTTTCTTT	CASSPVGMNTEAFF
TRBV19	.	.	8	TRBJ2-1	TGTGCCAGCAGGGAGCAGTTCTTC	CASREQFF
TRBV11-1	.	TRBD2	15	TRBJ2-1	TGTGCCAGCAGCTTACCGGGGGGGGTCTACAATGAGCAGTTCTTC	CASSLPGGVYNEQFF
TRBV11-2	.	TRBD2	13	TRBJ2-7	TGTGCCAGCAGCTCCACTAGCGGCTACGAGCAGTACTTC	CASSSTSGYEQYF
TRBV3-1/TRBV3-2	.	.	13	TRBJ1-1	TGTGCCAGCAGCTCACCCGGAAACACTGAAGCTTTCTTT	CASSSPGNTEAFF
TRBV7-2	.	TRBD2	19	TRBJ2-3	TGTGCCAGCAGCTTAAGCGGTTGGAGCGGGGGCGCTCCCACAGATACGCAGTATTTT	CASSLSGWSGGAPTDTQYF
TRBV7-2	.	TRBD1	13	TRBJ1-2	TGTGCCAGCAGCTTAGGGACAGGGAACGGCTACACCTTC	CASSLGTGNGYTF
TRBV5-1	few	TRBD2	13	TRBJ2-7	TGCGCCAGCAGCTTAAACGGGGGGGACGAGCAGTACTTC	CASSLNGGDEQYF
TRBV19	few	TRBD2	17	TRBJ2-4	TGTGCCAGTAGGGGACTAGCGGGGGGGCTGGCCAAAAACATTCAGTACTTC	CASRGLAGGLAKNIQYF
TRBV5-6	once	TRBD1	13	TRBJ2-7	TGTGCCAGCAGCTCGGGACAGGGCTACGAGCAGTACTTC	CASSSGQGYEQYF
TRBV28	.	.	18	TRBJ2-7	TGTGCCAGCAGTTTATTAGACCGGGACCCAATGGCCATCTACGAGCAGTACTTC	CASSLLDRDPMAIYEQYF
TRBV7-9	.	TRBD1	16	TRBJ1-2	TGTGCCAGCAGCTCACGACGACAGGGTATTGACTATGGCTACACCTTC	CASSSRRQGIDYGYTF
TRBV20-1	.	.	14	TRBJ2-1	TGCAGTGCTAGTTTGCTCTTCGGGGTCAATGAGCAGTTCTTC	CSASLLFGVNEQFF
TRBV7-2	.	TRBD1	16	TRBJ1-1	TGTGCCAGCAGCCGCCCTCCGGACAGGGGAACGACTGAAGCTTTCTTT	CASSRPPDRGTTEAFF
TRBV11-2	.	TRBD1	16	TRBJ2-7	TGTGCCAGCAGCTTTGGTCGGGGACAGGGGGCTTACGAGCAGTACTTC	CASSFGRGQGAYEQYF
TRBV19	.	TRBD1	18	TRBJ1-1	TGTGCCAGTAACCCTGGCGGGACAGGGGATTGGTTGTACACTGAAGCTTTCTTT	CASNPGGTGDWLYTEAFF
TRBV7-9	once	.	12	TRBJ2-7	TGTGCCAGCAGCTTAGGACTTCTCGAGCAGTACTTC	CASSLGLLEQYF
TRBV2	.	TRBD2	16	TRBJ2-1	TGTGCCATCAGCCCCCAGCGGCTAGCGGGGGGGTTTGAGCAGTTCTTC	CAISPQRLAGGFEQFF
TRBV5-1	.	.	11	TRBJ2-1	TGCGCCAGCAGTCGGACAGTTGAGCAGTTCTTC	CASSRTVEQFF
TRBV7-8	.	TRBD2	16	TRBJ2-2	TGTGCCAGCAGTCCCGCGTTAGCGGGGGGCACCGGGGAGCTGTTTTTT	CASSPALAGGTGELFF
TRBV29-1	.	.	12	TRBJ2-5	TGCAGCGTTGTCGGTGGGGGAGAGACCCAGTACTTC	CSVVGGGETQYF
TRBV28	.	TRBD2	14	TRBJ2-1	TGTGCCAGCAGTTTACTGACTAGCCGCAATGAGCAGTTCTTC	CASSLLTSRNEQFF
TRBV19	.	.	14	TRBJ1-2	TGTGCCAGTAGTATAGAAGGCGGCCCTCATGGCTACACCTTC	CASSIEGGPHGYTF
TRBV9	.	.	12	TRBJ1-2	TGTGCCAGCAGCAGGGGAAACTATGGCTACACCTTC	CASSRGNYGYTF
TRBV4-1	.	.	17	TRBJ1-4	TGCGCCAGCAGCCAAGACGGTGTTGGGGCAACTAATGAAAAACTGTTTTTT	CASSQDGVGATNEKLFF
TRBV28	.	TRBD2	13	TRBJ2-1	TGTGCCGGCAGTTCCCAACTAGCGTATGAGCAGTTCTTC	CAGSSQLAYEQFF
TRBV5-4	.	TRBD2	15	TRBJ2-1	TGTGCCAGCACCCGACCGGGACTAGCGGGCCATGAGCAGTTCTTC	CASTRPGLAGHEQFF
TRBV11-2	.	.	15	TRBJ2-7	TGTGCCAGCAGCTTAGTCGGGAGTAGCTCCTACGAGCAGTACTTC	CASSLVGSSSYEQYF
TRBV21-1	.	.	16	TRBJ1-2	TGTGCCAGCAGCAAGGGACAGGGAAATTTTAGGGGTGGCTACACCTTC	CASSKGQGNFRGGYTF
TRBV7-9	.	.	16	TRBJ2-1	TGTGCCAGCAGCTCCCCGGATAAAACCTCTTACAATGAGCAGTTCTTC	CASSSPDKTSYNEQFF
TRBV23-1	.	TRBD1	15	TRBJ1-6	TGCGCCAGCAGTCCCCCGGGACAGGGAGACTCACCCCTCCACTTT	CASSPPGQGDSPLHF
TRBV12-3/TRBV12-4	.	.	12	TRBJ2-1	TGTGCCAGCAGCAACCGCAGTCGCCGACAGTTCTTC	CASSNRSRRQFF
TRBV27	.	TRBD1	17	TRBJ1-6	TGTGCCACCGGAAAGGACAGGCTTAGCTCCTATAATTCACCCCTCCACTTT	CATGKDRLSSYNSPLHF
TRBV4-2	.	TRBD2	18	TRBJ2-3	TGTGCCAGCAGCCAAGCTCTAGCGGGGGGCCCTAGCACAGATACGCAGTATTTT	CASSQALAGGPSTDTQYF
TRBV28	.	.	12	TRBJ2-7	TGTGCCAGCAGGCCAACTGCCTACGAGCAGTACTTC	CASRPTAYEQYF
TRBV7-8	.	TRBD1	13	TRBJ1-2	TGTGCCAGCAGTCCAACAGGGGCCTATGGCTACACCTTC	CASSPTGAYGYTF
TRBV7-9	.	.	16	TRBJ2-2	TGTGCCAGCAGCTTATTGGGACTGGCGAACACCGGGGAGCTGTTTTTT	CASSLLGLANTGELFF
TRBV21-1	.	.	16	TRBJ1-1	TGTGCCAGCAGCAAAGCCCTCGGGTTGAGAATCACTGAAGCTTTCTTT	CASSKALGLRITEAFF
TRBV10-3	.	.	12	TRBJ2-3	TGTGCCATCAGTGAGAGTGGGAGTACGCAGTATTTT	CAISESGSTQYF
TRBV7-9	once	.	12	TRBJ2-1	TGTGCCAGCACCCAGGGGGGGAATGAGCAGTTCTTC	CASTQGGNEQFF
TRBV7-9	.	.	12	TRBJ1-2	TGTGCCAGCAGCTTAGGTGGCTATGGCTACACCTTC	CASSLGGYGYTF
TRBV7-9	.	.	14	TRBJ2-7	TGTGCCAGCACCCACGGGACAACGGGTTACGAGCAGTACTTC	CASTHGTTGYEQYF
TRBV19	.	.	14	TRBJ1-5	TGTGCCAGTGGGAGTTTGAAGAGCAATCAGCCCCAGCATTTT	CASGSLKSNQPQHF
TRBV11-3	.	TRBD2	16	TRBJ2-1	TGTGCCAGCAGCCCCCGACTAGCGGTAAACTACAATGAGCAGTTCTTC	CASSPRLAVNYNEQFF
TRBV28	.	TRBD1	15	TRBJ1-1	TGTGCCAGCAGTCCCCTCGACAGGGAGACCACTGAAGCTTTCTTT	CASSPLDRETTEAFF
TRBV4-1	.	.	13	TRBJ2-3	TGCGCCAGCAGCCGATTGGTCACAGATACGCAGTATTTT	CASSRLVTDTQYF
TRBV2	.	.	14	TRBJ1-1	TGTGCCAGCAGTGTGGGCAGGTTGAACACTGAAGCTTTCTTT	CASSVGRLNTEAFF
TRBV2	.	.	15	TRBJ2-3	TGTGCCAGCAACTCGGGGATCGGAGGGGGGGATACGCAGTATTTT	CASNSGIGGGDTQYF
TRBV30	.	TRBD1	13	TRBJ1-2	TGTGCCTGGATGACCGAGACAGGGAACGGCTACACCTTC	CAWMTETGNGYTF
TRBV21-1	.	.	17	TRBJ2-1	TGTGCCAGCAGCAAAGGTCGGAGCGGGGGATCCTACAATGAGCAGTTCTTC	CASSKGRSGGSYNEQFF
TRBV7-2	.	.	15	TRBJ2-5	TGTGCCAGCAGCTTAGGGGGTAACACACAAGAGACCCAGTACTTC	CASSLGGNTQETQYF
TRBV28	.	.	14	TRBJ1-1	TGTGCCAGCGGCCTAGGTGGCTTGCTCACTGAAGCTTTCTTT	CASGLGGLLTEAFF
TRBV7-6	.	TRBD1	16	TRBJ1-1	TGTGCCAGCAGCTTATCGTCGACAGGGCTGGGGACTGAAGCTTTCTTT	CASSLSSTGLGTEAFF
TRBV12-3/TRBV12-4	.	.	11	TRBJ1-2	TGTGCCAGCAGTTACTCGAGGGGCTACACCTTC	CASSYSRGYTF